These 21 T cell receptor beta chains came from one sample sequenced in a study of cytomegalovirus exposure and HLA in healthy donors (dated by TCRdb to about 2017). The method behind the library was the immunoSEQ multiplex PCR assay. For the multiplex PCR, a mixture combining 60 forward primers for TCR Vbeta segments and 13 reverse primers for TCR Jbeta segments was used. TCRdb re-hosts the immuneACCESS table, in-frame sequences only. Its copies lack some clones; in the studies checked, an unresolved V gene accounts for under half of them, and the cause for the rest is not known. The sample includes 250,000 to 350,000 clones, with about nine tenths observed a single time. Roughly 4% of the sample rests with the top ten. Sequencing was carried out using PBMCs. The receptors shown here come from a man aged 40-50 years in good health and CMV-seropositive.

The chain carries TRBV5-1 and TRBJ1-5; 9 positions agree with TRBD1. Trimming cost V 2 bases and J 8 bases; bases outside gene matches: 8. Germline-derived CDR1 and CDR2 are SGHRS and YFSETQ. This CDR3 comprises 15 residues. The CDR3 sequence: CASSLLPGQGEPQHF. In DNA, the CDR3 is TGCGCCAGCAGCTTACTACCGGGACAGGGAGAGCCCCAGCATTTT.

The chain joins TRBV28 to TRBJ2-1, with a weak D call TRBD1 (6 bases). CDR1 is MDHEN and CDR2 is SYDVKM in the germline V gene. The CDR3 contains 15 residues. Trimming left V 6 bases short and J 2 bases short, with 14 bases between. The chain's CDR3 is CASRLGQGPYNEQFF. CDR3 sequence (DNA): TGTGCCAGCAGGTTGGGGCAGGGGCCCTACAATGAGCAGTTCTTC.

The chain combines TRBV28 with TRBJ1-4; no clear D gene. Germline assignment: CDR1 MDHEN and CDR2 SYDVKM. The CDR3 is 14 amino acids. V gave up 3 bases and J gave up 3 bases, with 8 bases separating them. This CDR3 reads CASSLSRANEKLFF. For the CDR3, the DNA is TGTGCCAGCAGTTTGAGTAGAGCTAATGAAAAACTGTTTTTT.

V and J are TRBV28 and TRBJ2-1; 7 bases agree with TRBD2. The junction had 10 bases not matched to a gene; V was cut back by 5 bases and J by 0 bases. Germline V gene lookup returns CDR1 MDHEN and CDR2 SYDVKM. The CDR3 loop spans 17 amino acids. The CDR3 coding sequence is TGTGCCAGCAGTCACTCCGTAGCGGGCAGCTCCTACAATGAGCAGTTCTTC. It codes for CASSHSVAGSSYNEQFF.

The chain combines TRBV18 with TRBJ1-3; 8 nucleotides align to TRBD1. Germline V gene lookup returns CDR1 KGHSH and CDR2 LQKENI. This CDR3 comprises 15 residues. The trim removed 0 bases at V and 10 bases at J, leaving 8 bases unmatched. Here the CDR3 DNA reads TGTGCCAGCTCACCACCTTCCGGACAGGGATTAACCATATATTTT. Its translation is CASSPPSGQGLTIYF.

J is TRBJ1-1 and V is TRBV7-2; a weak D match, TRBD1 (6 bases). The germline V and J ends were trimmed by 0 bases and 8 bases, with 10 bases remaining between them. This CDR3 has 13 residues. Per germline, CDR1 SGHTA and CDR2 FQGNSA. DNA of the CDR3: TGTGCCAGCAGCTTAGCGATCGGGACAGAAGCTTTCTTT. As protein: CASSLAIGTEAFF.

The chain is built from TRBV7-3 and TRBJ2-1, with D possibly matching TRBD2 (6 bases). The CDR3 runs to 16 residues. Germline V lookup: CDR1 SGHTA, CDR2 FQGTGA. V lost 6 bases and J 0 bases, leaving 15 bases between the germline ends. This chain's CDR3 is CASSLGLGGSYNEQFF. The CDR3 nucleotides read TGTGCCAGCAGTCTGGGACTTGGCGGCTCCTACAATGAGCAGTTCTTC.

The chain links TRBV6-1 to TRBJ1-2, with a weak D call TRBD1 (5 bases). CDR1 MNHNS and CDR2 SASEGT come from the germline V gene. The CDR3 contains 15 residues. The V end lost 2 bases, the J end lost 4 bases, and 14 bases lay between the germline ends. The chain's CDR3 is CASSERKEGPYGYTF. CDR3 nucleotides: TGTGCCAGCAGTGAACGTAAGGAGGGGCCCTATGGCTACACCTTC.

The V call is TRBV5-6, the J call TRBJ2-3; D not resolved. CDR1 and CDR2 from the germline V gene are SGHDT and YYEEEE. The CDR3 has 13 amino acids. The V gene lost 4 bases and the J gene lost 1 base, with 7 bases spanning the gap. The CDR3 loop reads CASSPPGTDTQYF. CDR3 sequence (DNA): TGTGCCAGCAGCCCTCCAGGCACAGATACGCAGTATTTT.

The chain joins TRBV29-1 to TRBJ2-1; perhaps TRBD1 as D (6 bases). V lost 3 bases and J 2 bases, leaving 11 bases between the germline ends. From germline, CDR1 is SQVTM and CDR2 ANQGSEA. The CDR3 length is 14 residues. CDR3 in amino acids: CSVDSDRTYNEQFF. DNA of the CDR3: TGCAGCGTTGACTCGGACAGAACCTACAATGAGCAGTTCTTC.

The chain has TRBV15 and TRBJ2-5; 12 bases align to TRBD1. Germline V CDR1 and CDR2: LNHNV, YYDKDF (reference sequence). V lost 3 bases, J lost 5 bases, and 7 bases stayed unmatched. The CDR3 spans 16 residues. CDR3 DNA: TGTGCCACCAGCAGCCGGGACAGGGGGCTGGGGGAGACCCAGTACTTC. It codes for CATSSRDRGLGETQYF. The full variable domain, in which reference TRBV15 and TRBJ2-5 provide the parts outside the CDR3, is DAMVIQNPRYQVTQFGKPVTLSCSQTLNHNVMYWYQQKSSQAPKLLFHYYDKDFNNEADTPDNFQSRRPNTSFCFLDIRSPGLGDTAMYLCATSSRDRGLGETQYFGPGTRLLVL.

The chain is built from TRBV18 and TRBJ2-1; 7 bases are a match to TRBD1. Germline assignment: CDR1 KGHSH and CDR2 LQKENI. Trimming took 6 bases from V and 4 from J; bases not matched to a gene: 6. The CDR3 covers 14 residues. The CDR3 is CASSPTGVYNEQFF. The CDR3 DNA follows: TGTGCCAGCTCTCCCACAGGGGTATACAATGAGCAGTTCTTC.

J is TRBJ2-1 and V is TRBV19; 9 bases map to TRBD2. Germline loops: CDR1 LNHDA, CDR2 SQIVND (reference sequence). This CDR3 contains 21 residues. V was clipped by 0 bases and J by 5 bases; unmatched bases: 20. The CDR3 sequence: CASSIDPSAVAGAYRHNEQFF. CDR3 DNA sequence: TGTGCCAGTAGTATAGATCCCTCGGCGGTAGCGGGAGCCTACCGACACAATGAGCAGTTCTTC.

Turning to this clone: Other DNA sequences within the sample encode an identical CDR3. The chain joins TRBV4-1 to TRBJ2-7, with TRBD2 matching over 10 bases. The V segment lost 3 bases and the J segment 3 bases; nucleotides outside the gene matches: 2. This CDR3 spans 14 amino acids. CDR1 is MGHRA, CDR2 YSYEKL, per germline. This CDR3 is CASSHSSGSYEQYF. The CDR3 region has the DNA TGCGCCAGCAGCCACTCTAGCGGGAGCTACGAGCAGTACTTC.

V is TRBV19 and J is TRBJ2-1; a possible D gene is TRBD1 (6 bases). Germline V gives CDR1 LNHDA, CDR2 SQIVND (reference sequence). V was clipped by 1 base and J by 7 bases, with 14 bases between them. CDR3 size: 15 residues. CDR3 DNA: TGTGCCAGTAGTATAGTACTTGGGGGCTCGAATGAGCAGTTCTTC. Translating it yields CASSIVLGGSNEQFF.

The J gene is TRBJ2-2, the V gene TRBV5-1; no firm D call. Germline V gives CDR1 SGHRS, CDR2 YFSETQ. The germline V and J ends were trimmed by 1 base and 0 bases, with 10 bases remaining between them. This CDR3 contains 16 residues. CDR3 loop: CASSLSPAANTGELFF. CDR3 coding DNA: TGCGCCAGCAGCTTGAGTCCGGCGGCGAACACCGGGGAGCTGTTTTTT.

The genes are TRBV27 and TRBJ2-1; 11 positions agree with TRBD2. In germline, CDR1 is MNHEY, CDR2 SMNVEV (reference sequence). The ends lost 7 bases at V and 3 bases at J; junction bases unmatched: 8. This CDR3 has 16 residues. The CDR3 bases are TGTGCCAGCAACCCTGGACTAGCGGGTATCTACAATGAGCAGTTCTTC. Protein product: CASNPGLAGIYNEQFF.

The chain has TRBV5-4 and TRBJ2-2; 11 bases map to TRBD2. J gave up 0 bases and V 3 bases, and 4 bases lay outside the gene matches. CDR1 is SGHNT and CDR2 is YYREEE in the germline V gene (reference sequence). The CDR3 length is 17 residues. The CDR3 reads CASSSSSGGPNTGELFF. The CDR3 DNA sequence: TGTGCCAGCAGCTCCTCTAGCGGGGGGCCGAACACCGGGGAGCTGTTTTTT. Combining the CDR3 with reference TRBV5-4 and TRBJ2-2 gives the whole variable domain ETGVTQSPTHLIKTRGQQVTLRCSSQSGHNTVSWYQQALGQGPQFIFQYYREEENGRGNFPPRFSGLQFPNYSSELNVNALELDDSALYLCASSSSSGGPNTGELFFGEGSRLTVL.

The V call is TRBV15, the J call TRBJ2-2; 8 bases match TRBD2. CDR1 is LNHNV and CDR2 is YYDKDF in the germline V gene (reference sequence). Germline trimming cut 1 base from V and 7 bases from J; bases unmatched to any gene: 11. The CDR3 covers 17 residues. CDR3 coding DNA: TGTGCCACCAGCAGAGGAGAGGCGACTAGCGAAGGCGGGGAGCTGTTTTTT. Amino acid sequence: CATSRGEATSEGGELFF.

This rearrangement joins TRBV6-1 to TRBJ2-7; 8 bases align to TRBD1. This CDR3 spans 13 amino acids. Unmatched junction bases numbered 7, after V lost 6 bases and J lost 6 bases. In germline, CDR1 is MNHNS, CDR2 SASEGT. CDR3 DNA sequence: TGTGCCAGCAGAAGGGACAGGCCGTCCGAGCAGTACTTC. Protein sequence: CASRRDRPSEQYF.

Comments on this clone: Its ends do not fully match the called genes, so a read error is possible. Other DNA sequences in the same sample also yield this CDR3. This chain uses TRBV15 with TRBJ1-1; D uncertain. CDR3 length equals 14 residues. Germline V gene sequence: CDR1 LNHNV, CDR2 YYDKDF (reference sequence). This CDR3 is CATRVSGPGTEAFF. The CDR3 DNA is TGTGCCACCAGGGTGTCAGGCCCTGGCACTGAAGCTTTTTTT.